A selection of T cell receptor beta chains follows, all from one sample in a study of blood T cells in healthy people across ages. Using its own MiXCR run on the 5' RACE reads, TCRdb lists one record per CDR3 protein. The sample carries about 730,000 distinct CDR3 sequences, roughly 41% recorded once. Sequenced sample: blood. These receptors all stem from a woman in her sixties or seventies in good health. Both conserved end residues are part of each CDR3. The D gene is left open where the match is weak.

CDR3 protein: CASSLVVGAADTQYF
J gene: TRBJ2-3
V gene: TRBV12-3/TRBV12-4
D gene: .

CDR3 protein: CASSDSEGIWAYGYTF
J gene: TRBJ1-2
V gene: TRBV12-3/TRBV12-4
D gene: .

CDR3 protein: CSVGGRDRDEQYF
J gene: TRBJ2-7
V gene: TRBV29-1
D gene: .

CDR3 protein: CASSWTSGDTDTQYF
J gene: TRBJ2-3
V gene: TRBV5-1
D gene: TRBD2

CDR3 protein: CASSPEWVSYEQYF
J gene: TRBJ2-7
V gene: TRBV7-9
D gene: .

CDR3 protein: CSARVSGNSYEQYF
J gene: TRBJ2-7
V gene: TRBV20-1
D gene: TRBD2

CDR3 protein: CASSGSQASSGNTIYF
J gene: TRBJ1-3
V gene: TRBV5-1
D gene: .

CDR3 protein: CASSIIGQTTGELFF
J gene: TRBJ2-2
V gene: TRBV7-2
D gene: .

CDR3 protein: CASRSGSSYEQYF
J gene: TRBJ2-7
V gene: TRBV27
D gene: .

CDR3 protein: CASRSPERNEKLFF
J gene: TRBJ1-4
V gene: TRBV2
D gene: .